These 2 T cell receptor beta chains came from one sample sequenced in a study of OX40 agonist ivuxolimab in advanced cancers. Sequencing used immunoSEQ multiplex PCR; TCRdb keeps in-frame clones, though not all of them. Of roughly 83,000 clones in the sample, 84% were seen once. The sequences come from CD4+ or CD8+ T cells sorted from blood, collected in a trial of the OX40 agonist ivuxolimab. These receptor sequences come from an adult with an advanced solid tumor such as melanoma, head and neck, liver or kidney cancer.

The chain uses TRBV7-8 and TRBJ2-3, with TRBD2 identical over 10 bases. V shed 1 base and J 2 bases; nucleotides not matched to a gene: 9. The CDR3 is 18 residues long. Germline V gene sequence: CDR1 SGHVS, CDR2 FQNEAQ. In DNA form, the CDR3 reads TGTGCCAGCAGCTTAGGATTAGCGGGAGGCTGGGACACAGATACGCAGTATTTT. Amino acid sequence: CASSLGLAGGWDTDTQYF.

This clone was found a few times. CDR3 sequence (DNA): TGCGCCAGCAGCTTGGATGGGTACAATGAGCAGTTCTTC. The encoded protein is CASSLDGYNEQFF. V and J are TRBV5-1 and TRBJ2-1; D remains unclear. Trimming shortened V by 0 bases and J by 4 bases, and 5 bases separated the two germline ends. Germline assignment: CDR1 SGHRS and CDR2 YFSETQ. CDR3 length equals 13 residues.